The T cell receptor beta chain described here comes from a study of blood T cell repertoires in COVID-19. At the level of the study: Material from acute and convalescent COVID-19 was sourced from the United States, Italy and Spain. PBMCs, B-cell-depleted T cells, or T cells provided the cDNA or gDNA that made up the material.

As processed by the authors: Amplification of reference gene primers was used by the study to estimate nucleated cell counts. The table came from immunoSEQ multiplex PCR; TCRdb's copy has only in-frame clones and leaves some out. The V and J calls and clone size are taken from that table; D and trimming were inferred from the DNA. The sample contains about 130,000 clones, roughly 71% of which appear only once. This clonotype originated in an elderly man with acute or convalescent COVID-19. The sequencing input was peripheral blood.

The CDR3 DNA is TGTGCCAGCTCACTCGGGACTGATCCGTCCTATGGCTACACCTTC. Amino acids: CASSLGTDPSYGYTF. The chain employs TRBV18 and TRBJ1-2; weak D call: TRBD1 (5 bases). The V and J ends lost 4 bases and 4 bases respectively, with 16 bases between them. The CDR3 runs to 15 residues. Germline assignment: CDR1 KGHSH and CDR2 LQKENI.